The table lists the clone carrying this TCR beta chain with a count of one. The sample belongs to a study of metastatic and nonmetastatic thyroid tumors. Study at large: Repertoire data that came from the blood and tumor or nodule tissue of malignant and benign thyroid patients were compared.

TCRdb re-analyzed the PCR reads through MiXCR. The sample has about 30,000 clones, around 25% seen once. No treatment had been given to any patient before thyroid surgery. The CDR3 consists of 14 residues. Germline CDR1 DFQATT, CDR2 SNEGSKA (reference sequence). The trim removed 3 bases at V and 8 bases at J, leaving 11 bases unmatched. Sample: blood. The chain is built from TRBV20-1 and TRBJ1-2, with 8 bases lining up with TRBD1. The receptor's source is a female donor with papillary thyroid cancer or a benign thyroid nodule (not recorded which). Some clones in this sample may be carry-over from other donors' samples. DNA of the CDR3: TGCAGTGCTAGGACCGGGACAGGCCTAAGGGGCTACACCTTC. It encodes CSARTGTGLRGYTF.